The sequence of this T cell receptor (beta chain) was determined in a study of cytomegalovirus exposure and HLA in healthy donors. Study background: The Caucasian-associated ancestry cluster held roughly 81% of around 380 genotyped donors. Findings of the study overall: Excluded were some V segments that proved indistinguishable, including TRBV6-2 and TRBV6-3. In an earlier analysis, in 540 or so donors, most V segments appeared productive either ~87% or ~30% of the time.

The PCR contained 60 Vbeta and 13 Jbeta primers. The method was immunoSEQ multiplex PCR; TCRdb's version includes in-frame clones alone and lacks a portion of them. This table lists roughly 39,000 clones. Germline-derived CDR1 and CDR2 are PRHDT and FYEKMQ (reference sequence). J gave up 4 bases and V 4 bases, and 1 base lay outside the gene matches. The CDR3 has 13 residues. As for this clone: The antigen is not known.

Sequences were obtained from PBMCs. This sequence joins TRBV13 and TRBJ1-1; the match to TRBD1 covers 9 bases. This clonotype was sampled from a man between 25 and 39 years old in good health and CMV-seronegative. CDR3 nucleotides: TGTGCCAGCAGCTCGGACAGGGGCACTGAAGCTTTCTTT. Amino acids: CASSSDRGTEAFF.